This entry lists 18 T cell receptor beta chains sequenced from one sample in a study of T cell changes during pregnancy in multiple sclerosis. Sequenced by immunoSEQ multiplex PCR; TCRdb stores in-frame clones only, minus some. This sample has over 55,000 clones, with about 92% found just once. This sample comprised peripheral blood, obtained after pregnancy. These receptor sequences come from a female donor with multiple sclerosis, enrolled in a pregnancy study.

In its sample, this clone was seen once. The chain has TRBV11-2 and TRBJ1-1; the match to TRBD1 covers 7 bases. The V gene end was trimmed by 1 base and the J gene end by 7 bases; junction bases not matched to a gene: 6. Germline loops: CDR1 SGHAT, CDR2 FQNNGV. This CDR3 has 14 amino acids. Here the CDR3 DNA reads TGTGCCAGCAGCTTAGTCCAGGGGGGTAGTGAAGCTTTCTTT. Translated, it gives CASSLVQGGSEAFF.

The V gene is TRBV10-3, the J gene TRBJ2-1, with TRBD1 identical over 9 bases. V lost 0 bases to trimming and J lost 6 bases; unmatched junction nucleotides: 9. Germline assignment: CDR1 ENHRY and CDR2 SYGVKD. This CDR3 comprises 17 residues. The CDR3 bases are TGTGCCATCAGTGAGTCCTTCCGGACAGGGGCGGCCAATGAGCAGTTCTTC. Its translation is CAISESFRTGAANEQFF.

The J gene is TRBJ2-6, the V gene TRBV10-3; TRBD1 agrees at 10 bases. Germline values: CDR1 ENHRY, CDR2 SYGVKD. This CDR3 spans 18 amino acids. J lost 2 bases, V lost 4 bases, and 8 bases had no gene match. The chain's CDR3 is CAISGDRGFFPGANVLTF. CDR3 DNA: TGTGCCATCAGTGGGGACAGGGGCTTTTTTCCTGGGGCCAACGTCCTGACTTTC.

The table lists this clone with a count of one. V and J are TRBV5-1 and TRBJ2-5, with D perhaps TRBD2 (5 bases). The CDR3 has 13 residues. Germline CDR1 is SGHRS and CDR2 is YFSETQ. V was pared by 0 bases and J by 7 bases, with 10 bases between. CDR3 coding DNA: TGCGCCAGCAGCTTGGAAGTCGAGGGGACCCAGTACTTC. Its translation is CASSLEVEGTQYF.

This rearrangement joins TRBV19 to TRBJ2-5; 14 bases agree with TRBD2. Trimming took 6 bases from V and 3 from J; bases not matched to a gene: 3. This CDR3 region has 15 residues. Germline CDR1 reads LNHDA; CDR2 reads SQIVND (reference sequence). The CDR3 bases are TGTGCCAGTAGCGGACTAGCGGGAGGTGAAGAGACCCAGTACTTC. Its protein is CASSGLAGGEETQYF.

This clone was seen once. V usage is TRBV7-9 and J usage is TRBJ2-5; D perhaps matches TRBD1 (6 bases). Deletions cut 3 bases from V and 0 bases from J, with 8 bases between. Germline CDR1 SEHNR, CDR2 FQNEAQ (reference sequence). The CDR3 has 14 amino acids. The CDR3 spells CASSFRDNQETQYF. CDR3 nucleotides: TGTGCCAGCAGCTTCCGGGACAACCAAGAGACCCAGTACTTC.

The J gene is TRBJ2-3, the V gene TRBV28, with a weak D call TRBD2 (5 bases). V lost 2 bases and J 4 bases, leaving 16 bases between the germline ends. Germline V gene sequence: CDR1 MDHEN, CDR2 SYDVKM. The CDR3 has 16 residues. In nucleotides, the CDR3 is TGTGCCAGCAGTTTAAGCCCCTGGGGAGCGGCAGATACGCAGTATTTT. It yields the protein CASSLSPWGAADTQYF.

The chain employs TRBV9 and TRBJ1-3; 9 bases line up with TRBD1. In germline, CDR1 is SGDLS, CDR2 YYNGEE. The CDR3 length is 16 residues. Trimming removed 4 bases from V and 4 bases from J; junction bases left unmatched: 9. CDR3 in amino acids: CASSPWGQGGGNTIYF. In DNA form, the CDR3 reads TGTGCCAGCAGCCCATGGGGACAGGGTGGCGGAAACACCATATATTTT.

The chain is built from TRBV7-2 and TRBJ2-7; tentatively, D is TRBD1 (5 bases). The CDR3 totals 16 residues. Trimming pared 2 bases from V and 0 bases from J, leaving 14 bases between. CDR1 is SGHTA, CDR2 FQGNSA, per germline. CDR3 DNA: TGTGCCAGCAGCTTAATTGTGACGACAGCCTCCTACGAGCAGTACTTC. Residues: CASSLIVTTASYEQYF.

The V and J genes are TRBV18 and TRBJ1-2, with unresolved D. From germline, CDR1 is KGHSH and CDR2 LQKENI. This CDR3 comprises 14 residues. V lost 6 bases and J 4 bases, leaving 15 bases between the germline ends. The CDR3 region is CASSHGREPYGYTF. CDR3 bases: TGTGCCAGCTCGCATGGACGGGAACCCTATGGCTACACCTTC.

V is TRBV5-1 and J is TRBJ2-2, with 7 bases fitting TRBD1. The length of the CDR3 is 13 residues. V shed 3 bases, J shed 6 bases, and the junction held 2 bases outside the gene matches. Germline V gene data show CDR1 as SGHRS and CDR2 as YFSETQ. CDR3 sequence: CASSSTGAGELFF. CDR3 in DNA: TGCGCCAGCAGCTCTACAGGGGCCGGGGAGCTGTTTTTT. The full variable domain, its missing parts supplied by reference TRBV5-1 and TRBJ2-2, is KAGVTQTPRYLIKTRGQQVTLSCSPISGHRSVSWYQQTPGQGLQFLFEYFSETQRNKGNFPGRFSGRQFSNSRSEMNVSTLELGDSALYLCASSSTGAGELFFGEGSRLTVL.

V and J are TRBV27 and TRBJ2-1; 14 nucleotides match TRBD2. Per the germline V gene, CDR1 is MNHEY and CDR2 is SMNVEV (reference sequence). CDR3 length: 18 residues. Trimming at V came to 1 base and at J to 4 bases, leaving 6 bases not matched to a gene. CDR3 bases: TGTGCCAGCAGTTTATTCCCGGGACTAGCGGGAGCTTACAATGAGCAGTTCTTC. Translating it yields CASSLFPGLAGAYNEQFF.

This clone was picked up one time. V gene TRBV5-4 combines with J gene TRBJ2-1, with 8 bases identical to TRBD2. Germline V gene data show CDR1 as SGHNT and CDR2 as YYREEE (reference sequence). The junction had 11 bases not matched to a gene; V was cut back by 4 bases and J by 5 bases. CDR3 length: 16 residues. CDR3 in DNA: TGTGCCAGCAGCCCGACCAGCGGGAGCTCTGACAATGAGCAGTTCTTC. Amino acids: CASSPTSGSSDNEQFF.

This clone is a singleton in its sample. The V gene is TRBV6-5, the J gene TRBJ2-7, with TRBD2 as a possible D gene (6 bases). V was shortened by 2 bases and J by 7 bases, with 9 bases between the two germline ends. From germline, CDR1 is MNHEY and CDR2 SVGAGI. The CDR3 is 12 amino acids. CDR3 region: CASSYPEGEQYF. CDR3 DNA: TGTGCCAGCAGTTACCCGGAGGGGGAGCAGTACTTC.

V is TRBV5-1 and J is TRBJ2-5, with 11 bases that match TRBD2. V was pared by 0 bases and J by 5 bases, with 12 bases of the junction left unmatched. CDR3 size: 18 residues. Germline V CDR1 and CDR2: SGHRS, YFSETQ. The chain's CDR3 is CASSLATTSGMWGETQYF. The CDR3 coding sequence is TGCGCCAGCAGCTTGGCCACGACTAGCGGGATGTGGGGGGAGACCCAGTACTTC.

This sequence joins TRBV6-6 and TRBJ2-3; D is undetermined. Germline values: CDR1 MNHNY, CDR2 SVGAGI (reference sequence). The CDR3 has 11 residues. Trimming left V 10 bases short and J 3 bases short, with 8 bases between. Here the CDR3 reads CATLRTDTQYF. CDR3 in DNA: TGTGCCACCCTCAGGACAGATACGCAGTATTTT.

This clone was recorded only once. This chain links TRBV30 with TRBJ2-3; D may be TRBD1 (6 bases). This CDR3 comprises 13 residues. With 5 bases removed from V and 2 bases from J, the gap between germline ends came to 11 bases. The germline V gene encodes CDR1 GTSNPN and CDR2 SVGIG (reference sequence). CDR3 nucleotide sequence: TGTGCCTGGGCCGGACAGACCACAGATACGCAGTATTTT. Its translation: CAWAGQTTDTQYF. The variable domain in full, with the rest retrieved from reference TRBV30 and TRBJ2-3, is SQTIHQWPATLVQPVGSPLSLECTVEGTSNPNLYWYRQAAGRGLQLLFYSVGIGQISSEVPQNLSASRPQDRQFILSSKKLLLSDSGFYLCAWAGQTTDTQYFGPGTRLTVL.

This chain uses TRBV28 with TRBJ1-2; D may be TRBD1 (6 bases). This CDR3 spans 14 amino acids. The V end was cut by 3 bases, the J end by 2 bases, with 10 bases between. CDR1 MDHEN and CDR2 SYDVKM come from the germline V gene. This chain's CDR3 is CASSFGQLNYGYTF. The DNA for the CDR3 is TGTGCCAGCAGTTTTGGACAGCTCAACTATGGCTACACCTTC.